This T cell receptor (beta chain) was obtained from a study of blood T cell repertoires in COVID-19. Authors' data handling: Reference gene primer amplification gave nucleated cell count estimates. The assay was immunoSEQ multiplex PCR, and TCRdb's table has in-frame clones only and misses some. That table is the source of V, J and clone size, and D and trimming were worked out from the DNA. The data contain some 150,000 clones, roughly 84% of them singletons. With 0 bases removed from V and 6 bases from J, the gap between germline ends came to 12 bases. Per germline, CDR1 SGHRS and CDR2 YFSETQ. CDR3 length: 15 residues.

This rearrangement joins TRBV5-1 to TRBJ2-2; tentative D call: TRBD2 (5 bases). The clonotype comes from a human donor in a cohort sampled during active COVID-19. Sample: peripheral blood. For the CDR3, the DNA is TGCGCCAGCAGCTTGGAGTCCGGGAAAGCCGGGGAGCTGTTTTTT. Translating gives CASSLESGKAGELFF. Full variable domain (rest looked up from reference TRBV5-1 and TRBJ2-2): KAGVTQTPRYLIKTRGQQVTLSCSPISGHRSVSWYQQTPGQGLQFLFEYFSETQRNKGNFPGRFSGRQFSNSRSEMNVSTLELGDSALYLCASSLESGKAGELFFGEGSRLTVL.